These T cell receptor beta chains were read from a single sample in a study of Ad26.COV2.S vaccination and SARS-CoV-2 variants. Sequenced by immunoSEQ multiplex PCR; TCRdb stores in-frame clones only, minus some. This repertoire shows about 400,000 clones, 88% found once; its top ten account for 3.6%. This specimen consisted of peripheral blood, obtained in a trial of Ad26.COV2.S vaccine versus placebo. These receptors came from a person aged 18-65 years who received the Ad26.COV2.S COVID-19 vaccine or a placebo. The CDR3 runs from the conserved cysteine through the conserved F or W. Each record gives: CDR3 DNA, CDR3 protein, J gene, V gene, CDR3 length, D gene, clone size. The D gene is left open where the match is weak. Clone size is not always given. Where it is, it says once, few, many or a class for expanded clones.

CDR3 DNA: TGCGCCAGCAGCCAAGATCGGGTAGCGCCTTACAATGAGCAGTTCTTC
CDR3 protein: CASSQDRVAPYNEQFF
J gene: TRBJ2-1
V gene: TRBV4-3
CDR3 length: 16
D gene: NA
clone size: NA

CDR3 DNA: TGTGCCAGCTCGCCCACCGGGCGGGCGCAGGGCGCAGATACGCAGTATTTT
CDR3 protein: CASSPTGRAQGADTQYF
J gene: TRBJ2-3
V gene: TRBV18
CDR3 length: 17
D gene: NA
clone size: NA

CDR3 DNA: TGCGCCAGCAGCTTGGCGGGGTTCTCTGGAAACACCATATATTTT
CDR3 protein: CASSLAGFSGNTIYF
J gene: TRBJ1-3
V gene: TRBV5-1
CDR3 length: 15
D gene: NA
clone size: NA

CDR3 DNA: TGTGCCAGCAGCCAAGATCAAAGGGTAGCGGGGGGGATTTCAGATACGCAGTATTTT
CDR3 protein: CASSQDQRVAGGISDTQYF
J gene: TRBJ2-3
V gene: TRBV4-2
CDR3 length: 19
D gene: TRBD2
clone size: NA

CDR3 DNA: TGTGCCAGCAGTTACTCGGACAACAATGAGCAGTTCTTC
CDR3 protein: CASSYSDNNEQFF
J gene: TRBJ2-1
V gene: TRBV6-2/TRBV6-3
CDR3 length: 13
D gene: NA
clone size: many

CDR3 DNA: TGCGCCAGCAGTCTTGAGCGGGGAAACACAGATACGCAGTATTTT
CDR3 protein: CASSLERGNTDTQYF
J gene: TRBJ2-3
V gene: TRBV4-3
CDR3 length: 15
D gene: TRBD2
clone size: NA

CDR3 DNA: TGCGCCAGCAGCTTGGCGCAGCTGATAACTCATCGGGGGGCCAACGTCCTGACTTTC
CDR3 protein: CASSLAQLITHRGANVLTF
J gene: TRBJ2-6
V gene: TRBV5-1
CDR3 length: 19
D gene: NA
clone size: NA

CDR3 DNA: TGTGCCAGCAGTTACTCCGACAGGTTGGCTTTCAACTATGGCTACACCTTC
CDR3 protein: CASSYSDRLAFNYGYTF
J gene: TRBJ1-2
V gene: TRBV6-2/TRBV6-3
CDR3 length: 17
D gene: NA
clone size: NA

CDR3 DNA: TGCAGTGCCGAAAACAGGGACGAGCAGTACTTC
CDR3 protein: CSAENRDEQYF
J gene: TRBJ2-7
V gene: TRBV20-1
CDR3 length: 11
D gene: NA
clone size: NA

CDR3 DNA: TGTGCCAGCAGTCCCGACAGCCCGTCCGGGGCCAACGTCCTGACTTTC
CDR3 protein: CASSPDSPSGANVLTF
J gene: TRBJ2-6
V gene: TRBV6-4
CDR3 length: 16
D gene: NA
clone size: once

CDR3 DNA: TGTGCCAGCAGCTTGGGGACGGACTATAATTCACCCCTCCACTTT
CDR3 protein: CASSLGTDYNSPLHF
J gene: TRBJ1-6
V gene: TRBV5-4
CDR3 length: 15
D gene: NA
clone size: many

CDR3 DNA: TGTGCCAGCAGCTTAGGGTGGAGAGAGACCCAGTACTTC
CDR3 protein: CASSLGWRETQYF
J gene: TRBJ2-5
V gene: TRBV7-3
CDR3 length: 13
D gene: NA
clone size: NA

CDR3 DNA: TGTGCCAGCACCCTCAAAGGAGCCGGGGAGCTGTTTTTT
CDR3 protein: CASTLKGAGELFF
J gene: TRBJ2-2
V gene: TRBV12-3/TRBV12-4
CDR3 length: 13
D gene: NA
clone size: NA

CDR3 DNA: TGTGCCACCAGGCAAGCGGGGGGGTCCTACGAGCAGTACTTC
CDR3 protein: CATRQAGGSYEQYF
J gene: TRBJ2-7
V gene: TRBV10-3
CDR3 length: 14
D gene: TRBD2
clone size: NA

CDR3 DNA: TGCGCCAGCAGCCAAGAGCGGCAAGCGGACAATGAGCAGTTCTTC
CDR3 protein: CASSQERQADNEQFF
J gene: TRBJ2-1
V gene: TRBV4-1
CDR3 length: 15
D gene: NA
clone size: NA

CDR3 DNA: TGTGCCAGCAGCTTAGGAGGGGAAGCTTTCTTT
CDR3 protein: CASSLGGEAFF
J gene: TRBJ1-1
V gene: TRBV7-6
CDR3 length: 11
D gene: NA
clone size: NA

CDR3 DNA: TGTGCCAGCAGCTTGGTAGGCGGTCCCCGCGAGCAGTACTTC
CDR3 protein: CASSLVGGPREQYF
J gene: TRBJ2-7
V gene: TRBV5-4
CDR3 length: 14
D gene: NA
clone size: NA

CDR3 DNA: TGTGCCACCAGTTCAGGGGGTCGGCCCCAGCATTTT
CDR3 protein: CATSSGGRPQHF
J gene: TRBJ1-5
V gene: TRBV24-1
CDR3 length: 12
D gene: TRBD1
clone size: NA

CDR3 DNA: TGTGCCAGCAGTTTGGGACAGGGGCTTTCCTACGAGCAGTACTTC
CDR3 protein: CASSLGQGLSYEQYF
J gene: TRBJ2-7
V gene: TRBV27
CDR3 length: 15
D gene: TRBD1
clone size: NA

CDR3 DNA: TGTGCCAGCAGCTTGGGGGGACTACGGCGCTATGGCTACACCTTC
CDR3 protein: CASSLGGLRRYGYTF
J gene: TRBJ1-2
V gene: TRBV5-6
CDR3 length: 15
D gene: NA
clone size: once

CDR3 DNA: TGTGCCAGCAGCTACAGCGGGGGAAACACCGGGGAGCTGTTTTTT
CDR3 protein: CASSYSGGNTGELFF
J gene: TRBJ2-2
V gene: TRBV7-8
CDR3 length: 15
D gene: TRBD2
clone size: NA

CDR3 DNA: TGTGCCAGCAGTTCAGACCAGGGGATGTGGTATGGCTACACCTTC
CDR3 protein: CASSSDQGMWYGYTF
J gene: TRBJ1-2
V gene: TRBV28
CDR3 length: 15
D gene: NA
clone size: once

CDR3 DNA: TGTGCCAGTAGTAGGACAGGGGGAGGCTATGGCTACACCTTC
CDR3 protein: CASSRTGGGYGYTF
J gene: TRBJ1-2
V gene: TRBV19
CDR3 length: 14
D gene: TRBD1
clone size: once

CDR3 DNA: TGCGCCAGCAGCTTGGGGGGCGGATCCTTAGGCACAGATACGCAGTATTTT
CDR3 protein: CASSLGGGSLGTDTQYF
J gene: TRBJ2-3
V gene: TRBV5-1
CDR3 length: 17
D gene: NA
clone size: NA

CDR3 DNA: TGTGCCACCAGCGGGGGGGCCCCCGGGGAGCTGTTTTTT
CDR3 protein: CATSGGAPGELFF
J gene: TRBJ2-2
V gene: TRBV10-3
CDR3 length: 13
D gene: TRBD2
clone size: NA

CDR3 DNA: TGTGCCAGCAGCTTGGGGGGCAACGTAGAGACCCAGTACTTC
CDR3 protein: CASSLGGNVETQYF
J gene: TRBJ2-5
V gene: TRBV5-5
CDR3 length: 14
D gene: NA
clone size: NA

CDR3 DNA: TGTGCCATCAGTGACCCCCGGGACAGGGCAACCTACGAGCAGTACTTC
CDR3 protein: CAISDPRDRATYEQYF
J gene: TRBJ2-7
V gene: TRBV10-3
CDR3 length: 16
D gene: TRBD1
clone size: few

CDR3 DNA: TGTGCCAGCAGCTCCGGTGGGCCCGAGCAGTACTTC
CDR3 protein: CASSSGGPEQYF
J gene: TRBJ2-7
V gene: TRBV11-2
CDR3 length: 12
D gene: NA
clone size: few

CDR3 DNA: TGTGCCAGCAGCTATAAAGAATGGTTCCTTTCCGGGAACACCGGGGAGCTGTTTTTT
CDR3 protein: CASSYKEWFLSGNTGELFF
J gene: TRBJ2-2
V gene: TRBV11-2
CDR3 length: 19
D gene: NA
clone size: once

CDR3 DNA: TGTGCCAGCAGCACCATACAGGGGCTGTACGAAAAACTGTTTTTT
CDR3 protein: CASSTIQGLYEKLFF
J gene: TRBJ1-4
V gene: TRBV7-9
CDR3 length: 15
D gene: TRBD1
clone size: NA

CDR3 DNA: TGTGCCAGGGGGAGGGAGACCCAGTACTTC
CDR3 protein: CARGRETQYF
J gene: TRBJ2-5
V gene: TRBV7-3
CDR3 length: 10
D gene: NA
clone size: NA

CDR3 DNA: TGTGCCAGCAGCTTAGCGGGGGGGGCCACTGAAGCTTTCTTT
CDR3 protein: CASSLAGGATEAFF
J gene: TRBJ1-1
V gene: TRBV7-8
CDR3 length: 14
D gene: NA
clone size: NA

CDR3 DNA: TGCGCCAGCAGCTTGTCGAACCAAGAGACCCAGTACTTC
CDR3 protein: CASSLSNQETQYF
J gene: TRBJ2-5
V gene: TRBV5-1
CDR3 length: 13
D gene: NA
clone size: NA

CDR3 DNA: TGTGCCAGCAGCCCATCACGCTACAATGAGCAGTTCTTC
CDR3 protein: CASSPSRYNEQFF
J gene: TRBJ2-1
V gene: TRBV13
CDR3 length: 13
D gene: NA
clone size: NA

CDR3 DNA: TGCGCCAGCAGCTTAGGAGGACAGGACTACACTGAAGCTTTCTTT
CDR3 protein: CASSLGGQDYTEAFF
J gene: TRBJ1-1
V gene: TRBV5-1
CDR3 length: 15
D gene: TRBD1
clone size: NA

CDR3 DNA: TGTGCCAGCTCACCAAACGGGGAGAAAGCTTTCTTT
CDR3 protein: CASSPNGEKAFF
J gene: TRBJ1-1
V gene: TRBV18
CDR3 length: 12
D gene: NA
clone size: few

CDR3 DNA: TGTGCCAGCAGCGTAGGTAAGGGGTTAACCTACGAGCAGTACTTC
CDR3 protein: CASSVGKGLTYEQYF
J gene: TRBJ2-7
V gene: TRBV9
CDR3 length: 15
D gene: NA
clone size: NA

CDR3 DNA: TGTGCCAGCACCAAAGGCGCGAACACCGGGGAGCTGTTTTTT
CDR3 protein: CASTKGANTGELFF
J gene: TRBJ2-2
V gene: TRBV5-6
CDR3 length: 14
D gene: NA
clone size: NA

CDR3 DNA: TGTGCCAGCAGTGAAGAGCTACAGGTCGCAACTAATGAAAAACTGTTTTTT
CDR3 protein: CASSEELQVATNEKLFF
J gene: TRBJ1-4
V gene: TRBV6-1
CDR3 length: 17
D gene: NA
clone size: NA

CDR3 DNA: TGTGCCAGCAGCACTTATACAGGGGAAGGCTACACCTTC
CDR3 protein: CASSTYTGEGYTF
J gene: TRBJ1-2
V gene: TRBV9
CDR3 length: 13
D gene: TRBD1
clone size: NA

CDR3 DNA: TGTGCCAGCAGCCAAGCGATAGCGGGGGGGGTAAACATTCAGTACTTC
CDR3 protein: CASSQAIAGGVNIQYF
J gene: TRBJ2-4
V gene: TRBV4-2
CDR3 length: 16
D gene: TRBD2
clone size: NA

CDR3 DNA: TGTGCCAGCAGGGTGGGGGACAGAGTTTATGGCTACACCTTC
CDR3 protein: CASRVGDRVYGYTF
J gene: TRBJ1-2
V gene: TRBV7-9
CDR3 length: 14
D gene: TRBD1
clone size: NA

CDR3 DNA: TGTGCCAGCAGTTACTCGCGACGTCAATATGAAGCTTTCTTT
CDR3 protein: CASSYSRRQYEAFF
J gene: TRBJ1-1
V gene: TRBV6-2/TRBV6-3
CDR3 length: 14
D gene: NA
clone size: NA

CDR3 DNA: TGTGCCACCAGCAGAGATCCCCATGCAAGGGATACGCAGTATTTT
CDR3 protein: CATSRDPHARDTQYF
J gene: TRBJ2-3
V gene: TRBV15
CDR3 length: 15
D gene: NA
clone size: once

CDR3 DNA: TGCGCCAGCAGCCAACCCGGACAGCGCTACGAGCAGTACTTC
CDR3 protein: CASSQPGQRYEQYF
J gene: TRBJ2-7
V gene: TRBV4-1
CDR3 length: 14
D gene: NA
clone size: NA

CDR3 DNA: TGTGCCAGCAGCTTAGGACGCGAGATCGAAAAACTGTTTTTT
CDR3 protein: CASSLGREIEKLFF
J gene: TRBJ1-4
V gene: TRBV7-9
CDR3 length: 14
D gene: NA
clone size: once

CDR3 DNA: TGTGCCATCAATAACAGGGCCCAAGGGCCCCAGCATTTT
CDR3 protein: CAINNRAQGPQHF
J gene: TRBJ1-5
V gene: TRBV10-3
CDR3 length: 13
D gene: NA
clone size: NA

CDR3 DNA: TGCGCCAGCAGCCAAGATGCGAATGAGCAGTTCTTC
CDR3 protein: CASSQDANEQFF
J gene: TRBJ2-1
V gene: TRBV4-1
CDR3 length: 12
D gene: NA
clone size: NA

CDR3 DNA: TGTGCCAGCAGTGCCGGGGGCAATAACTATGGCTACACCTTC
CDR3 protein: CASSAGGNNYGYTF
J gene: TRBJ1-2
V gene: TRBV6-4
CDR3 length: 14
D gene: NA
clone size: NA

CDR3 DNA: TGTGCCAGCAGTGTCGGGGAAGGGACTACTCAGCCCCAGCATTTT
CDR3 protein: CASSVGEGTTQPQHF
J gene: TRBJ1-5
V gene: TRBV28
CDR3 length: 15
D gene: NA
clone size: once